These 4 T cell receptor beta chains came from one sample sequenced in a study of blood T cell repertoires in COVID-19. Produced via immunoSEQ multiplex PCR; TCRdb's table is partial and in-frame only. The data show around 97,000 clones, more than 75% seen once. Sequencing input: peripheral blood. These TCRs come from a human donor in a cohort sampled during active COVID-19.

This clone was recorded only once. The chain couples TRBV14 to TRBJ2-3; 7 bases agree with TRBD2. The CDR3 is 21 amino acids. CDR1 and CDR2 from the germline V gene are SGHDN and FVKESK. Unmatched junction bases numbered 18, after V lost 0 bases and J lost 0 bases. The DNA for the CDR3 is TGTGCCAGCAGCCAAGAGACCCGGACTAGTCACGTCTCCACTAGCACAGATACGCAGTATTTT. Translating it yields CASSQETRTSHVSTSTDTQYF.

CDR3 amino acids: CATSNGGRYTGELFF. As DNA, the CDR3 is TGTGCCACCAGCAACGGGGGGCGATACACCGGGGAGCTGTTTTTT. The V call is TRBV15, the J call TRBJ2-2; perhaps TRBD2 as D (7 bases). Germline V gene sequence: CDR1 LNHNV, CDR2 YYDKDF (reference sequence). The CDR3 runs to 15 residues. V gave up 4 bases and J gave up 3 bases, with 12 bases separating them.

The V gene is TRBV5-1, the J gene TRBJ2-7, with a possible D match to TRBD1 (6 bases). Germline values: CDR1 SGHRS, CDR2 YFSETQ. The CDR3 is made up of 15 amino acids. V lost 0 bases and J lost 6, with 16 bases in between. CDR3 loop: CASSLGGTNRAEQYF. The CDR3 nucleotides are TGCGCCAGCAGCTTGGGGGGTACAAACAGGGCCGAGCAGTACTTC.

This chain uses TRBV6-5 with TRBJ2-1, with D maybe TRBD1 (5 bases). The V and J ends lost 2 bases and 5 bases respectively, with 7 bases between them. The germline CDR1 and CDR2 sequences are MNHEY and SVGAGI. The CDR3 is made up of 13 amino acids. The CDR3 region is CASSYGADNEQFF. CDR3 sequence (DNA): TGTGCCAGCAGTTACGGGGCCGACAATGAGCAGTTCTTC.